This TCR beta chain was documented in a study of T cell changes during pregnancy in multiple sclerosis. Germline V gene sequence: CDR1 SGHNT, CDR2 YYREEE (reference sequence). V was pared by 4 bases and J by 0 bases, with 4 bases of the junction left unmatched. The CDR3 totals 14 residues. Data came from immunoSEQ multiplex PCR; TCRdb stores just in-frame clones and leaves some out. The sample includes around 100,000 clones, approximately 89% of them seen just once. Specimen: peripheral blood, collected after pregnancy. The V gene is TRBV5-4, the J gene TRBJ2-7; TRBD1 agrees at 7 bases. The receptor was isolated from a female donor with multiple sclerosis, enrolled in a pregnancy study. CDR3: CASSDRDSSYEQYF. CDR3 sequence (DNA): TGTGCCAGCAGCGATCGGGACAGCTCCTACGAGCAGTACTTC.